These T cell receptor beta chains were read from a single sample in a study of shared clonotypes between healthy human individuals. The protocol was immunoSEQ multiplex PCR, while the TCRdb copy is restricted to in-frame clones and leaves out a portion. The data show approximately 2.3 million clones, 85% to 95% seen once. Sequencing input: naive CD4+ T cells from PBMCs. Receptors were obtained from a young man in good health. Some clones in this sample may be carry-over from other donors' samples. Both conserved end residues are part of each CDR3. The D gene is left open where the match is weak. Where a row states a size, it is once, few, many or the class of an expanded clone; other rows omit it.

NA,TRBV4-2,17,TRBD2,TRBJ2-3,TGTGCCAGCAGCCAAGTACTAGCGGGAGGGCCTACAGATACGCAGTATTTT,CASSQVLAGGPTDTQYF
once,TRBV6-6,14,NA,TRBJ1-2,TGTGCCAGCATCTCCTACCGGCAGGGTCTTGGCTACACCTTC,CASISYRQGLGYTF
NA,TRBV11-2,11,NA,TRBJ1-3,TGTGCCAGCAGCTTAGGAAACACCATATATTTT,CASSLGNTIYF
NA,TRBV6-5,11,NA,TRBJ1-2,TGTGCCAGCAGTGGGACGGGTGGCTACACCTTC,CASSGTGGYTF
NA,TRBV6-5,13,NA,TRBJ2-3,TGTGCCAGCATGAACAGGGTCACAGATACGCAGTATTTT,CASMNRVTDTQYF
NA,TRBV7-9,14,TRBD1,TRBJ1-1,TGTGCCAGCAGTTTGGGACAGCAGAACACTGAAGCTTTCTTT,CASSLGQQNTEAFF
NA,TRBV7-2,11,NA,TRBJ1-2,TGTGCCAGCAGCTCCATACTTGGCTACACCTTC,CASSSILGYTF
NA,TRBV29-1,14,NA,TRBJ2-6,TGCAGCGTCCGACTCCCCTCTGGGGCCAACGTCCTGACTTTC,CSVRLPSGANVLTF
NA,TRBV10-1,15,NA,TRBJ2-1,TGCGCCAGCAGTGACCACAGAAACGGCGACAATGAGCAGTTCTTC,CASSDHRNGDNEQFF
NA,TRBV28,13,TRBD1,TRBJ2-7,TGTGCCAGTTCCGGGACAGTTACCTACGAGCAGTACTTC,CASSGTVTYEQYF
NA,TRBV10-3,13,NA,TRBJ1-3,TGTGCCATCAGTCGGTTCTCTGGAAACACCATATATTTT,CAISRFSGNTIYF
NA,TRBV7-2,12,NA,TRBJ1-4,TGTGCCAGCAGCCCTGGAGGGGAAAAACTGTTTTTT,CASSPGGEKLFF
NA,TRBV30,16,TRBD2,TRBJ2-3,TGTGCCTGGCACGCTGGGACTAGCGGAGTATCTGATACGCAGTATTTT,CAWHAGTSGVSDTQYF
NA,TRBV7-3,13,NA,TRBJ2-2,TGTGCCAGCAGCTTTATTGGCACCGGGGAGCTGTTTTTT,CASSFIGTGELFF
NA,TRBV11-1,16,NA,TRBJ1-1,TGTGCCAGCAGCTTACTAACTCCTATATTGAACACTGAAGCTTTCTTT,CASSLLTPILNTEAFF
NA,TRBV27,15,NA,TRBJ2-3,TGTGCCAGCGCCTCGGGACTCCGGGGGACAGATACGCAGTATTTT,CASASGLRGTDTQYF
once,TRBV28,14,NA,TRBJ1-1,TGTGCCAGCAGTTTGGCAGATTTTTTCACTGAAGCTTTCTTT,CASSLADFFTEAFF
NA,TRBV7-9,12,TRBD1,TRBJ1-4,TGTGCCAGCAGTACAGGGGGTGAAAAACTGTTTTTT,CASSTGGEKLFF
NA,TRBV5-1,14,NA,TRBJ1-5,TGCGCCAGCAGCTTGGTGGCAGGGTCCCAGCCCCAGCATTTT,CASSLVAGSQPQHF
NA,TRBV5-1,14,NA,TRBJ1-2,TGCGCCAGCAGCTTGGATTCCCCCTACGAGGGCTACACCTTC,CASSLDSPYEGYTF
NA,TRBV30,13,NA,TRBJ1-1,TGTGCCTGGAGTACAGGGTCGGACACTGAAGCTTTCTTT,CAWSTGSDTEAFF
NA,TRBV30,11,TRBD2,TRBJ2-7,TGTGCCTGGACTAGCGGGTTTGAGCAGTACTTC,CAWTSGFEQYF
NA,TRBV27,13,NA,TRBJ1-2,TGTGCCAGCAGTCCACAGGGCGACTATGGCTACACCTTC,CASSPQGDYGYTF
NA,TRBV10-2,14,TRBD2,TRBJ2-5,TGCGCCAGCAGGCCCGAGCGACTAGCGGGGACCCAGTACTTC,CASRPERLAGTQYF